This T cell receptor (beta chain) was recovered during a study of shared clonotypes between healthy human individuals. Study results and caveats: Approximately 5% was the fraction of naive CD4 clonotypes found shared across several donors. As a rule, naive subsets had a larger estimated richness than memory subsets.

From germline, CDR1 is MNHEY and CDR2 SMNVEV (reference sequence). V lost 6 bases and J lost 3; bases outside the gene matches: 26. The CDR3 totals 21 residues. This clone occurred once. Its matching antigen is unknown. Researchers divided each subset's genomic DNA evenly across several immunoSEQ plates. TCRdb's copy holds only in-frame clones and misses some; the assay was immunoSEQ multiplex PCR. The sample consists of approximately 180,000 clones, about 93% of them appearing once. Participating donors were healthy, HIV-negative adults free of recent acute infections or vaccinations. The source is a woman between 25 and 40 years old in good health. Specimen: naive CD4+ T cells sorted from blood. Regarding subset: CD45RA+ positively selected. The V gene is TRBV27, the J gene TRBJ2-7; 10 positions match TRBD1. The CDR3 DNA sequence: TGTGCCAGCAGCACGCGGTTGACAGGGGGCTTTCCGCCTTCCTGGGACTACGAGCAGTACTTC. The encoded protein is CASSTRLTGGFPPSWDYEQYF.